Listed here are 12 T cell receptor beta chains from one sample, sequenced in a study of blood T cell repertoires in COVID-19. TCRdb's table, derived via immunoSEQ multiplex PCR, lists solely in-frame clones and lacks some. The sample comprises 150,000 to 200,000 clones, 83% of which are singletons, and 6% to 8.5% rests with the top ten. The sample taken for sequencing was peripheral blood. Every receptor here comes from a woman in her seventies with COVID-19, enrolled during active disease.

This clone was seen a few times. The chain carries TRBV2 and TRBJ1-4; D not certain. Germline-derived CDR1 and CDR2 are SNHLY and FYNNEI. This CDR3 is 16 amino acids long. Between the trimmed V and J ends, which lost 6 bases and 4 bases, there was a span of 18 bases. The CDR3 here is CASSAWGGRNNEKLFF. The DNA for the CDR3 is TGTGCCAGCAGCGCGTGGGGAGGGAGGAATAATGAAAAACTGTTTTTT.

V is TRBV6-6 and J is TRBJ1-6; D remains unclear. This CDR3 is built from 15 residues. Trimming shortened V by 0 bases and J by 8 bases, and 11 bases separated the two germline ends. Looked up from germline, CDR1 is MNHNY and CDR2 is SVGAGI (reference sequence). CDR3 in DNA: TGTGCCAGCAGTTACTCGAACGGGTGGGATTCACCCCTCCACTTT. Translation: CASSYSNGWDSPLHF.

The chain joins TRBV5-1 to TRBJ1-6, with a possible D match to TRBD1 (5 bases). Germline V gene lookup returns CDR1 SGHRS and CDR2 YFSETQ. The CDR3 runs 16 residues. V lost 1 base to trimming and J lost 6 bases, with 14 bases between them. The CDR3 DNA is TGCGCCAGCAGCTTGTTAGGGGAGGTCGGTAATTCACCCCTCCACTTT. It yields the protein CASSLLGEVGNSPLHF.

Here the CDR3 DNA reads TGCGCCAGCAGCCCCGGTTATAGGGGGTCTAGGGAAAAACTGTTTTTT. It translates to CASSPGYRGSREKLFF. The chain has TRBV4-1 and TRBJ1-4; D might be TRBD1 (6 bases). The germline gives CDR1 MGHRA, CDR2 YSYEKL. The CDR3 has 16 amino acids. Trimming took 4 bases from V and 8 from J, leaving 20 bases between them.

The rearrangement links TRBV21-1 to TRBJ2-5; the table gives TRBD1 as D, unverified against the DNA. TRBV21-1 is a recognized pseudogene. This CDR3 contains 17 residues. CDR3 amino acids: CASSKGKSPDSQETQYF. The CDR3 DNA sequence: TGTGCCAGCAGCAAAGGAAAAAGTCCGGACAGCCAAGAGACCCAGTACTTC.

The chain links TRBV28 to TRBJ2-3, with unresolved D. There are 14 residues in the CDR3. Trimming removed 1 base at V and 2 bases at J, with 7 bases between. CDR1 and CDR2 from the germline V gene are MDHEN and SYDVKM. The CDR3 spells CASSLSLLTDTQYF. The CDR3 nucleotides read TGTGCCAGCAGTTTATCTCTTCTCACAGATACGCAGTATTTT.

CDR3 nucleotide sequence: TGTGCCAGCAGAATCCAGGGGGCGAGCAATCAGCCCCAGCATTTT. This codes for CASRIQGASNQPQHF. The chain has TRBV28 and TRBJ1-5, with 8 bases matching TRBD1. The V segment lost 6 bases and the J segment 1 base; nucleotides outside the gene matches: 5. The germline V gene encodes CDR1 MDHEN and CDR2 SYDVKM. The CDR3 totals 15 residues.

The chain has TRBV28 and TRBJ1-2, with a weak D call TRBD1 (6 bases). Per germline, CDR1 MDHEN and CDR2 SYDVKM. The CDR3 runs 14 residues. The V gene lost 6 bases and the J gene lost 5 bases, with 16 bases spanning the gap. CDR3: CASRKQGSSYGYTF. The CDR3 nucleotides are TGTGCCAGCAGAAAACAGGGAAGTTCATATGGCTACACCTTC.

J is TRBJ1-5 and V is TRBV6-6, with 8 bases lining up with TRBD1. Germline-derived CDR1 and CDR2 are MNHNY and SVGAGI (reference sequence). This CDR3 comprises 15 residues. The J segment lost 7 bases and the V segment lost 6 bases, leaving 11 bases of the junction unmatched. CDR3 nucleotide sequence: TGTGCCAGCAGCCCCACCCGGACAGGGAGGCAGCCCCAGCATTTT. This sequence encodes CASSPTRTGRQPQHF.

V and J are TRBV28 and TRBJ1-2; no definite D call. CDR1 is MDHEN, CDR2 SYDVKM, per germline. V lost 2 bases and J 10 bases, leaving 14 bases between the germline ends. The CDR3 length is 13 residues. The DNA of the CDR3 is TGTGCCAGCAGTTTAGCTAGGCAAGGAGACTACACCTTC. Encoded protein: CASSLARQGDYTF.

CDR3 in amino acids: CASSPGTSGRTDTQYF. The CDR3 DNA reads TGTGCCAGCAGTCCGGGGACTAGCGGGAGGACAGATACGCAGTATTTT. The rearrangement joins TRBV6-2 or TRBV6-3 to TRBJ2-3; TRBD2 aligns across 15 bases. V lost 5 bases to trimming and J lost 3 bases; unmatched junction nucleotides: 3. The CDR3 contains 16 residues. The germline CDR1 and CDR2 sequences are MNHEY and SVGEGT.

In its sample, this clone was seen a few times. The chain combines TRBV12-5 with TRBJ2-2; the D gene is possibly TRBD2 (6 bases). Germline V gene data show CDR1 as LGHNT and CDR2 as FRNRAP. This CDR3 comprises 16 residues. Trimming removed 6 bases from V and 2 bases from J, with 16 bases in between. The CDR3 DNA is TGTGCTAGTGGCCTGGGCGGGAACTCTAACACCGGGGAGCTGTTTTTT. Protein: CASGLGGNSNTGELFF.